The present entry profiles one TCR beta chain with its context. The record originates from a study of OX40 agonist ivuxolimab in advanced cancers. Study-level information: One hepatocellular carcinoma and two cutaneous melanoma patients partially responded.

The J segment lost 4 bases and the V segment lost 6 bases, leaving 17 bases of the junction unmatched. CDR3 length equals 17 residues. From germline, CDR1 is MNHEY and CDR2 SMNVEV (reference sequence). Here immunoSEQ multiplex PCR was the method, and the copy in TCRdb shows in-frame clones only, minus some. Of about 120,000 clones listed, 80% to 90% are singletons. Patients had blood sampled at baseline and again on cycle 4 day 1 and cycle 7 day 1. The rearrangement uses TRBV27 and TRBJ1-1; 7 positions agree with TRBD1. This receptor was taken from an adult with an advanced solid tumor such as melanoma, head and neck, liver or kidney cancer. Here the sequenced sample was CD4+ or CD8+ T cells sorted from blood, taken in a trial of the OX40 agonist ivuxolimab. This CDR3 reads CASRDQAGGRFGTEAFF. DNA for the CDR3: TGTGCCAGCAGAGACCAAGCAGGGGGTAGGTTCGGCACTGAAGCTTTCTTT.